Reported below is one T cell receptor beta chain. The source of the sample is a study of blood T cell repertoires in COVID-19. For the study at large: The United States, Italy and Spain provided the acute and convalescent COVID-19 samples. From T cells, B-cell-depleted T cells, or PBMCs came the material, which was cDNA or gDNA.

As originally analysed: Reference gene primers were amplified, and this amplification served to estimate nucleated cell counts. This table comes from immunoSEQ multiplex PCR, and its TCRdb copy is limited to in-frame clones, with some not included. V, J and clone size are taken as reported in that table, and D and trimming were inferred from the DNA itself. Of approximately 160,000 clones detected, approximately 80% appear once; the ten largest clones hold approximately 8%. The trim removed 4 bases at V and 0 bases at J, leaving 17 bases unmatched. The CDR3 totals 19 residues. In germline, CDR1 is MDHEN, CDR2 SYDVKM.

This clonotype was obtained from a man aged 60 to 75 with acute or convalescent COVID-19. The V gene is TRBV28, the J gene TRBJ1-1, with 7 bases matching TRBD1. The sequencing sample was made of peripheral blood. The CDR3 DNA follows: TGTGCCAGCAGTTCCTCTTTAATACAGGGGATTCAGGTGAACACTGAAGCTTTCTTT. Translation: CASSSSLIQGIQVNTEAFF.